This T cell receptor (beta chain) stems from a study of blood T cell repertoires in COVID-19 (TCRdb year 2020). Broadly, across the study: Samples from collaborators originated in the United States, Italy and Spain and spanned both the acute and convalescent phases of COVID-19. The material from the prospective study consisted of cDNA or gDNA derived from T cells, B-cell-depleted T cells, or PBMCs. Where available, HLA class I and class II types were obtained from metadata supplied by the sample provider rather than from assay-based typing. Samples were obtained from the ongoing ImmuneRACE study (first 160 participants) and from about 1,300 subjects provided by 6 global collaborators. The repertoires were released in a freely available public database meant as a resource for research on the immune response to SARS-CoV-2. Nearly every sample came with metadata listing a de-identified subject ID, COVID-19 status, age in years and sex. Subjects who had been exposed to COVID-19, were actively infected with it, or had recovered from it provided the deeply sampled blood TCRbeta repertoires that made up the dataset.

The paper's findings and limits, for the study overall: How much clinical and demographic metadata was included differed by source and by participant, and the metadata was provided uncurated.

To note about this clone: The clone's antigen remains unknown. Base qualities are missing; no much larger clone stands one base away.

Trimming costs V 5 bases and J 0 bases, and their ends lie 17 bases apart. The CDR3 runs 16 residues from the cysteine to the phenylalanine. Only the CDR3 part of the read is kept: 48 bases, read in frame from the first base. CDR1 and CDR2 were assigned from the germline V gene as SGHNT and YENEEA. The immunoSEQ Assay, a bias-controlled multiplex PCR, was used to amplify TCRbeta CDR3 regions from genomic DNA. Processing in the source paper ran as follows. Nucleated cell counts per sample were estimated from amplification of reference gene primers within the assay. Sequence reads were collapsed and filtered to measure the absolute abundance of every unique TCRbeta CDR3 rearrangement. For each sample, productive Simpson clonality was calculated as the square root of Simpson's diversity index across productive rearrangements. Here the immuneACCESS table is served through TCRdb, limited to in-frame sequences with V and J called. Missing clones are a known gap in these copies; in checked studies unresolved V genes cover under half, and the rest lacks a known reason. For V, J and clone size, that table is used; D and trimming come from the DNA. Recorded for this sample are more than 95,000 clones; approximately 90% of them occurred a single time. Roughly 8% of the sample is taken by the ten largest.

The collaborating institutions used their own protocols to collect whole blood in K2EDTA tubes. For TCRbeta analysis, collaborator samples were shipped as frozen whole blood, as isolated PBMCs, or as DNA extracted from either sample type. The sample comprised peripheral blood. This clonotype was sampled from a human donor in a cohort sampled during active COVID-19. The chain is made from TRBV11-3 and TRBJ2-7, and the D gene may be TRBD1, 6 bases matching. At the DNA level, the sequence is TGTGCCAGCAGCGTGTCCGGGACACTGAGCTCCTACGAGCAGTACTTC. It specifies CASSVSGTLSSYEQYF. Beyond the CDR3, the reference TRBV11-3 and TRBJ2-7 genes provide the residues; the full variable domain reads: EAGVVQSPRYKIIEKKQPVAFWCNPISGHNTLYWYLQNLGQGPELLIRYENEEAVDDSQLPKDRFSAERLKGVDSTLKIQPAELGDSAVYLCASSVSGTLSSYEQYFGPGTRLTVT.